This T cell receptor beta chain was obtained from a study of OX40 agonist ivuxolimab in advanced cancers. General notes on the study: Ivuxolimab was an agonistic, fully human IgG2 monoclonal antibody directed against OX40 (CD134), a costimulatory receptor. Intravenous ivuxolimab was administered to patients every 2 weeks at six dose levels: 0.01, 0.1, 0.3, 1.5, 3 and 10 mg/kg. Of the roughly 52 dose-escalation patients, hepatocellular carcinoma was present in around 19, melanoma in around 15, renal cell carcinoma in 9 and head and neck cancer in 9. A male proportion of around 81% and a mean age of approximately 62 years, ranging from roughly 20 to 80, were recorded for the dose-escalation cohort. Patients were allowed to have had prior anti-PD-1, anti-PD-L1 or anti-CTLA-4 therapy, and less than 45% of the dose-escalation patients had previously received checkpoint inhibitors. Three dose-escalation patients achieved partial responses, one with hepatocellular carcinoma and two with cutaneous melanoma. Peripheral TCRbeta sequencing was intended to test whether TCR sequence diversity was altered and clonal T-cell expansion was caused by ivuxolimab. The paper covers the monotherapy dose-escalation part of the phase I ivuxolimab trial, which included N ≈ 57 patients. On the study overall, not on this receptor specifically: At doses from 0.1 to 3.0 mg/kg, clonal expansion was seen in both CD4+ and CD8+ blood T cells between baseline and week 6. Antigen specificity was not determined for the clonally expanded peripheral T cells. Low levels of normalized T-cell clonal expansion were also shown by some nonresponding patients. In partial responders in the 0.1-3.0 mg/kg groups, normalized peripheral clonal expansion was found to be among the lowest, especially among CD8+ T cells. On average, CD8+ T cells showed more expanded clones than CD4+ T cells after ivuxolimab.

Patients with autoimmune disease history or receiving systemic immunosuppression were excluded from the trial. In every dose cohort, peripheral blood was drawn for TCR sequencing at baseline, cycle 4 day 1, and cycle 7 day 1. The samples were drawn from a first-in-human, open-label, multicenter phase I dose-escalation trial of ivuxolimab. Adults with locally advanced or metastatic head and neck squamous cell, hepatocellular, melanoma or renal cell carcinoma were enrolled in the trial. Before TCR sequencing, CD4+ T cells and CD8+ T cells from peripheral blood were sorted into separate populations. To note about this clone: The antigen this receptor binds is unknown. No much larger clonotype is one base removed from it; base qualities were not supplied.

For sequencing of the TCRbeta CDR3 region, genomic DNA was extracted from the sorted cells. The immunoSEQ Assay was used to sequence the TCRbeta CDR3 regions. TCRdb stores this immuneACCESS table with in-frame sequences only. Part of the clones is absent; in the studies checked, under half of the shortfall reflects unresolved V genes, and no reason is known for the rest. This sample lists around 18,000 clones; 60% to 70% were detected once. Clones ranked in the top ten supply roughly 19% of the sample. From the cysteine up to the phenylalanine, the CDR3 has a length of 13 residues. Only the CDR3 region is kept as DNA, spanning 39 bases read in frame from base 1. The germline V gene yields SNHLY for CDR1 and FYNNEI for CDR2. V loses 6 bases, J loses 7 bases, and the germline ends lie 15 bases apart.

This TCR derives from an adult with an advanced solid tumor such as melanoma, head and neck, liver or kidney cancer. This sample comprised CD4+ or CD8+ T cells sorted from blood, obtained in a trial of the OX40 agonist ivuxolimab. In this chain, TRBV2 is recombined with TRBJ1-1, and TRBD1 may be the D gene, going by 5 matching bases. In nucleotide form, the sequence is TGTGCCAGCAGCCCGGGAGGAGGGGATGAAGCTTTCTTT. Its protein product is CASSPGGGDEAFF.